This T cell receptor beta chain came from a study of identical twins. The ends were cut back, 5 bases at V and 2 bases at J, with 8 bases in the middle. CDR3 length: 12 amino acids. Germline V gene sequence: CDR1 DFQATT, CDR2 SNEGSKA (reference sequence). TCRdb called the 5' RACE reads again in MiXCR, with one record for every CDR3 protein. The sample has about 570,000 distinct CDR3 sequences, 9.5% to 10% seen once. The same data also contributed to another study, on yellow fever vaccine responses in identical twins.

The source is a woman under 30 in good health. The chain uses TRBV20-1 and TRBJ2-3; D might be TRBD1 (6 bases). The sequencing input was PBMCs. CDR3 nucleotides: TGCAGTGCTTCAGGGGACACAGATACGCAGTATTTT. It yields the protein CSASGDTDTQYF.